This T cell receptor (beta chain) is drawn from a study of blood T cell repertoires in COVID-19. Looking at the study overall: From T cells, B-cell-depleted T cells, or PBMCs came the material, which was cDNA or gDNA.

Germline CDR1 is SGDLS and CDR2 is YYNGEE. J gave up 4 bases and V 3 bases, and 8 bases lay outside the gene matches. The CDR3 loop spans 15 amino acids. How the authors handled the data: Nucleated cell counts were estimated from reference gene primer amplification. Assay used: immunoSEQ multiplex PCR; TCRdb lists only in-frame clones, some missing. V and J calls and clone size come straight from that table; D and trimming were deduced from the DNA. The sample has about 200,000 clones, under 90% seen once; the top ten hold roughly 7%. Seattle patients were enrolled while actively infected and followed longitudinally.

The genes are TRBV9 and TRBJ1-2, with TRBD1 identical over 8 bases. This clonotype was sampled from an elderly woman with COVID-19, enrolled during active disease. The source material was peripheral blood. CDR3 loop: CASSAAQTGVYGYTF. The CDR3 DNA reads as TGTGCCAGCAGCGCGGCACAGACAGGGGTCTATGGCTACACCTTC.